The 7 T cell receptor beta chains given below trace back to one sample, sequenced in a study of shared clonotypes between healthy human individuals. The naive CD8 subset, CD45RO-negative cells positively selected for CCR7, excluded terminally differentiated effector memory CD45RA+ cells. TCRdb keeps only in-frame clones here, not all; method: immunoSEQ multiplex PCR. This table has approximately 1.9 million clones, just under 95% appearing once. Source material: naive CD8+ T cells from PBMCs. Source of these receptors: a young man in good health. Some clones in this sample may be carry-over from other donors' samples.

This clone was seen a few times. V is TRBV19 and J is TRBJ1-1; no clear D. The germline V and J ends were trimmed by 3 bases and 2 bases, with 10 bases remaining between them. This CDR3 has 14 residues. Germline V gene sequence: CDR1 LNHDA, CDR2 SQIVND (reference sequence). The CDR3 loop reads CASSIPWANTEAFF. The DNA of the CDR3 is TGTGCCAGTAGTATCCCCTGGGCAAACACTGAAGCTTTCTTT.

The chain joins TRBV5-1 to TRBJ2-7; D is undetermined. This CDR3 is built from 13 residues. V gave up 4 bases and J gave up 4 bases, with 12 bases separating them. Germline V lookup: CDR1 SGHRS, CDR2 YFSETQ. Here the CDR3 reads CASSIRTDYEQYF. The CDR3 region has the DNA TGCGCCAGCAGCATAAGGACCGATTACGAGCAGTACTTC.

The V and J genes are TRBV6-5 and TRBJ2-2; 7 bases agree with TRBD1. The CDR3 totals 14 residues. After removal of 2 bases from V and 8 bases from J, the junction contained 5 bases not matched to a gene. The germline V gene has CDR1 MNHEY and CDR2 SVGAGI. For the CDR3, the DNA is TGTGCCAGCAGTTACCCTAGACAGGGTGGGGAGCTGTTTTTT. Residues: CASSYPRQGGELFF.

The genes are TRBV19 and TRBJ1-2; unclear D gene. CDR1 and CDR2 from the germline V gene are LNHDA and SQIVND (reference sequence). The CDR3 extends over 14 amino acids. Trimming left V 6 bases short and J 7 bases short, with 18 bases between. CDR3 amino acids: CASRPPKVLSGYTF. CDR3 coding DNA: TGTGCCAGTAGGCCACCTAAGGTCCTCTCTGGCTACACCTTC.

This sequence joins TRBV30 and TRBJ1-1; a weak D match, TRBD1 (5 bases). V shed 5 bases and J shed 5 bases, with 15 bases lying between them. The CDR3 length is 13 residues. CDR1 GTSNPN and CDR2 SVGIG come from the germline V gene (reference sequence). The CDR3 DNA is TGTGCCTGGGATGGGGGTTGGGGAACTGAAGCTTTCTTT. It yields the protein CAWDGGWGTEAFF.

V and J are TRBV15 and TRBJ1-1; tentatively, D is TRBD1 (6 bases). This CDR3 has 16 amino acids. Trimming pared 8 bases from V and 1 base from J, leaving 20 bases between. CDR1 is LNHNV, CDR2 YYDKDF, per germline (reference sequence). The DNA for the CDR3 is TGTGCCACCCGAAGTGAGTTAGGGACACCGAACACTGAAGCTTTCTTT. Translating gives CATRSELGTPNTEAFF.

Details on this clone: Sequence at one end of the junction differs from germline and may be a read error. The rearrangement uses TRBV2 and TRBJ1-1; TRBD1 might be the D (6 bases). Germline V gene lookup returns CDR1 SNHLY and CDR2 FYNNEI. The CDR3 has 12 amino acids. CDR3 nucleotides: TGTGCCAGCAGTGACAGGGGCCCTGAGGCTTTCTTT. This translates into CASSDRGPEAFF. Looking up the rest from reference TRBV2 and TRBJ1-1 gives the full variable domain: EPEVTQTPSHQVTQMGQEVILRCVPISNHLYFYWYRQILGQKVEFLVSFYNNEISEKSEIFDDQFSVERPDGSNFTLKIRSTKLEDSAMYFCASSDRGPEAFFGQGTRLTVV.